Here is one TCR beta chain with its context. Its antigen remains unidentified. The sample is drawn from a study of T cells expressing NK-cell markers. TCRdb processed the 5' RACE reads again and assigns one entry to each CDR3 protein, with no DNA. The repertoire shows about 380,000 distinct CDR3 sequences; the top ten hold roughly 5.4%. Overall study findings and caveats: In a group of several donors, dominant NKG2C+ clonotypes represented about 1.0-7.5% of CD8+ T cells.

Germline CDR1 and CDR2: SGHRS and YFSETQ. The CDR3 consists of 13 residues. The TCR was taken from a man between 18 and 69 years old in good health. The sample was blood T cells: a sorted CD56 or NKG2C T cell subset, CD4+ or CD8+ T cells, or bulk PBMC T cells (not recorded which). The V call is TRBV5-1, the J call TRBJ1-2. This CDR3 is CASSFSEGVGYTF.